In this sample, the clone carrying this T cell receptor (beta chain) turned up a few times. Its specificity is unknown. A single base separates this from a much larger clone, so it may be a read error. Investigators profiled TCR beta VDJ and CDR3 from genomic DNA template. TCRdb reanalysed the reads using MiXCR and keeps one entry per CDR3 protein. The sample has around 160,000 distinct CDR3 sequences; roughly 48% are singletons. The entry originates in a study of CD8+CD57+ T cells in acquired aplastic anemia. Selection for sequencing was limited to patients who had shown CD8+CD57+ cell expansion by flow cytometry. Germline lookup yields CDR1 MNHNS and CDR2 SASEGT. This CDR3 is 13 amino acids long. General study results and limits: The study found no significant CD8+ Simpson's diversity difference between patients and controls.

Material: sorted CD4+, CD8+, or CD8+CD57+ T cells (not recorded which) from PBMCs. This rearrangement joins TRBV6-1 to TRBJ2-1; D gene unclear. The source is a human donor with aplastic anemia. The CDR3 protein is CASSQPFYNKQFF. DNA of the CDR3: TGTGCCAGCAGTCAACCCTTCTACAATAAGCAGTTCTTC.